This TCR beta chain was documented in a study of shared clonotypes between healthy human individuals. Trimming pared 10 bases from V and 4 bases from J, leaving 19 bases between. This CDR3 has 14 amino acids. Germline CDR1 and CDR2: ENHRY and SYGVKD. This clone was seen once. The data were produced by immunoSEQ multiplex PCR, yet TCRdb's version contains in-frame clones alone and is incomplete. This sample carries about 2 million clones, 90% to 95% of them seen once, and the ten largest clones take 0.1% to 0.15%. The TCR sequence derives from a man younger than 30 in good health. The rearrangement links TRBV10-3 to TRBJ2-5; unclear D gene. Sequencing input: naive CD4+ T cells sorted from blood. Subset described: CD45RA+ positively selected. CDR3 sequence (DNA): TGTGCCACCTTACGCGACCGGTGGGGAGAGACCCAGTACTTC. This encodes CATLRDRWGETQYF.